This TCR beta chain was observed in a study of blood T cell repertoires in COVID-19. Study summary: COVID-19 samples, acute and convalescent, were from the United States, Italy and Spain. In each case, the material was cDNA or gDNA derived from T cells, B-cell-depleted T cells, or PBMCs.

With 2 bases clipped from V and 7 bases from J, the junction kept 7 bases outside the gene matches. Germline lookup yields CDR1 SEHNR and CDR2 FQNEAQ (reference sequence). The CDR3 extends over 15 amino acids. Original methodology: Nucleated cell counts were estimated from reference gene primer amplification. Sequenced by immunoSEQ multiplex PCR; TCRdb stores in-frame clones only, minus some. V and J calls and clone size are as listed in that table; D and trimming were resolved from the DNA. The data show 150,000 to 200,000 clones, about 86% seen once. The sequence was collected from a man in his sixties with acute or convalescent COVID-19. The source material was peripheral blood. The J gene is TRBJ2-1, the V gene TRBV7-9, with 8 positions matching TRBD2. The CDR3 bases are TGTGCCAGCAGCTTAAAAGCGGGAGCACTTAATGAGCAGTTCTTC. This translates into CASSLKAGALNEQFF.